Each of the 26 T cell receptor beta chains below was sequenced from the same sample in a study of blood T cell repertoires in COVID-19 (dated by TCRdb to about 2020). Libraries were prepared through the immunoSEQ multiplex PCR assay. TCRdb provides this immuneACCESS table in a form limited to in-frame rearrangements. Some clones are lacking; in checked studies, under half of them reflect an unresolved V gene, and why the rest are absent is not known. The sample table lists 200,000 to 250,000 clones, around 80% of them with a count of one. The ten largest clones represent 12% of the sample. Sample: peripheral blood. The receptor source for this set is a middle-aged woman with acute or convalescent COVID-19.

The rearrangement joins TRBV5-1 to TRBJ2-3; 9 nucleotides match TRBD1. The V and J ends lost 2 bases and 9 bases, in that order; junction bases with no gene match: 4. Germline CDR1 reads SGHRS; CDR2 reads YFSETQ. This CDR3 comprises 13 residues. CDR3 coding DNA: TGCGCCAGCAGCTTAAACAGGGGGCAAACGCAGTATTTT. This gives the protein CASSLNRGQTQYF.

The chain employs TRBV7-8 and TRBJ1-1; the D gene is possibly TRBD1 (5 bases). This CDR3 is built from 13 residues. Trimming stripped 6 bases from V and 1 base from J, with 9 bases between. Germline assignment: CDR1 SGHVS and CDR2 FQNEAQ. The CDR3 sequence: CASSYRRNTEAFF. CDR3 sequence (DNA): TGTGCCAGCAGTTACAGGCGGAACACTGAAGCTTTCTTT.

The chain combines TRBV11-2 with TRBJ2-7, with 7 bases matching TRBD1. Germline CDR1 reads SGHAT; CDR2 reads FQNNGV. This CDR3 spans 14 amino acids. After removal of 5 bases from V and 2 bases from J, the junction contained 6 bases not matched to a gene. The CDR3 is CASSPRQGTYEQYF. The CDR3 region has the DNA TGTGCCAGCAGCCCGCGACAGGGAACCTACGAGCAGTACTTC. The whole variable domain, remainder taken from reference TRBV11-2 and TRBJ2-7, is EAGVAQSPRYKIIEKRQSVAFWCNPISGHATLYWYQQILGQGPKLLIQFQNNGVVDDSQLPKDRFSAERLKGVDSTLKIQPAKLEDSAVYLCASSPRQGTYEQYFGPGTRLTVT.

This chain joins TRBV4-2 and TRBJ2-2; 10 bases fit TRBD1. The germline gives CDR1 LGHNA, CDR2 YNFKEQ. V was pared by 4 bases and J by 3 bases, with 2 bases of the junction left unmatched. The CDR3 runs 15 residues. The CDR3, as DNA: TGTGCCAGCAGCCTAGACAGGGGGCACACCGGGGAGCTGTTTTTT. It specifies CASSLDRGHTGELFF.

This chain joins TRBV30 and TRBJ1-5; tentative D call: TRBD1 (5 bases). Trimming took 0 bases from V and 1 from J, leaving 10 bases between them. Germline assignment: CDR1 GTSNPN and CDR2 SVGIG (reference sequence). This CDR3 region has 15 residues. The CDR3: CAWSVAGMSNQPQHF. For the CDR3, the DNA is TGTGCCTGGAGTGTCGCAGGGATGAGCAATCAGCCCCAGCATTTT.

A few counts support this clone. This rearrangement joins TRBV4-1 to TRBJ2-1; 11 nucleotides agree with TRBD2. V dropped 1 base and J dropped 15; count of bases not matched to a gene: 5. The CDR3 is 13 residues long. Germline CDR1 and CDR2: MGHRA and YSYEKL. DNA for the CDR3: TGCGCCAGCAGCCAAGTAGCGGGAGGGCCGGGGTTCTTC. This gives the protein CASSQVAGGPGFF.

The V and J genes are TRBV18 and TRBJ2-2, with 8 bases fitting TRBD2. The CDR3 runs to 15 residues. CDR1 is KGHSH, CDR2 LQKENI, per germline. V shed 4 bases, J shed 3 bases, and the junction held 4 bases outside the gene matches. The CDR3 protein is CASSQQREYTGELFF. CDR3 in DNA: TGTGCCAGCTCACAGCAGCGGGAGTACACCGGGGAGCTGTTTTTT.

The V call is TRBV15, the J call TRBJ2-5, with TRBD2 identical over 7 bases. V lost 7 bases and J lost 2; bases outside the gene matches: 13. CDR1 is LNHNV, CDR2 YYDKDF, per germline (reference sequence). The CDR3 has 16 residues. The CDR3 sequence is CATTRKGGGLQETQYF. In nucleotides, the CDR3 is TGTGCCACCACCCGGAAGGGTGGGGGACTACAAGAGACCCAGTACTTC. Drawing the rest from reference TRBV15 and TRBJ2-5, the complete variable domain is DAMVIQNPRYQVTQFGKPVTLSCSQTLNHNVMYWYQQKSSQAPKLLFHYYDKDFNNEADTPDNFQSRRPNTSFCFLDIRSPGLGDTAMYLCATTRKGGGLQETQYFGPGTRLLVL.

This clone was detected a few times. The chain carries TRBV6-6 and TRBJ1-1, with 9 bases aligning to TRBD1. This CDR3 is built from 14 residues. V shed 10 bases and J 4 bases; nucleotides not matched to a gene: 10. Germline assignment: CDR1 MNHNY and CDR2 SVGAGI (reference sequence). The CDR3 loop is CATRGQGSVTEAFF. The CDR3 DNA sequence: TGTGCCACTCGAGGACAGGGGTCGGTCACTGAAGCTTTCTTT.

The count of this clone is one. The chain combines TRBV4-1 with TRBJ1-5; TRBD1 matches at 7 bases. Trimming at V came to 3 bases and at J to 0 bases, leaving 8 bases not matched to a gene. Germline values: CDR1 MGHRA, CDR2 YSYEKL. The CDR3 has 17 amino acids. The DNA of the CDR3 is TGCGCCAGCAGCCAGGGTACAGGGGCTCTTAGCAATCAGCCCCAGCATTTT. It yields the protein CASSQGTGALSNQPQHF.

The chain joins TRBV20-1 to TRBJ1-2; 8 bases are a match to TRBD1. J was trimmed by 4 bases and V by 7 bases; bases with no gene match: 2. Germline CDR1 is DFQATT and CDR2 is SNEGSKA (reference sequence). The CDR3 is 11 amino acids. CDR3 DNA: TGCAGTGTCCAGGGGGCCTATGGCTACACCTTC. Translated, it gives CSVQGAYGYTF.

The chain couples TRBV4-1 to TRBJ2-1, with D maybe TRBD1 (6 bases). Germline V gives CDR1 MGHRA, CDR2 YSYEKL. This CDR3 has 14 residues. V lost 1 base, J lost 10 bases, and 14 bases lay in between. CDR3 bases: TGCGCCAGCAGCCAAGTTACCGGGACAAAAGAGCAGTTCTTC. It specifies CASSQVTGTKEQFF.

This chain connects TRBV16 to TRBJ2-2, with D perhaps matching TRBD1 (5 bases). Trimming removed 0 bases from V and 4 bases from J, with 6 bases in between. The germline CDR1 and CDR2 sequences are KGHSY and FQNENV. CDR3 size: 14 residues. The CDR3 protein is CASSQSGATGELFF. For the CDR3, the DNA is TGTGCCAGCAGCCAATCAGGGGCCACCGGGGAGCTGTTTTTT.

The chain uses TRBV3-1 (or the pseudogene TRBV3-2) and TRBJ1-5; 11 bases map to TRBD1. With V trimmed by 4 bases and J by 6 bases, 5 bases remained unmatched. CDR1 and CDR2 (germline): LGHDT, YNNKEL (reference sequence). The length of the CDR3 is 15 residues. As DNA, the CDR3 is TGTGCCAGCAGCCTAGGACAGGGGGCGAGTCAGCCCCAGCATTTT. This sequence encodes CASSLGQGASQPQHF.

V and J are TRBV18 and TRBJ1-1; 9 bases map to TRBD1. V lost 1 base, J lost 11 bases, and 20 bases stayed unmatched. Germline CDR1 KGHSH, CDR2 LQKENI. The CDR3 loop spans 18 amino acids. Here the CDR3 reads CASSPRGFRTGAPNKAFF. The CDR3 DNA is TGTGCCAGCTCACCACGGGGTTTTAGGACAGGGGCTCCCAATAAGGCTTTCTTT.

The chain is built from TRBV2 and TRBJ1-1; D might be TRBD1 (6 bases). The CDR3 runs to 17 residues. Germline-derived CDR1 and CDR2 are SNHLY and FYNNEI. V was cut by 7 bases and J by 1 base, with 22 bases left in between. This chain's CDR3 is CASIYGGQGRRNTEAFF. In DNA, the CDR3 is TGTGCCAGCATTTACGGCGGGCAGGGGCGACGGAACACTGAAGCTTTCTTT.

The table lists this clone with a count of one. V and J are TRBV5-5 and TRBJ2-1; 7 bases match TRBD2. The CDR3 covers 15 residues. Germline assignment: CDR1 SGHKS and CDR2 YYEKEE (reference sequence). Trimming took 3 bases from V and 5 from J; bases not matched to a gene: 8. The CDR3: CASSSRDYSHNEQFF. The CDR3 coding sequence is TGTGCCAGCAGCTCCCGGGACTACTCACACAATGAGCAGTTCTTC.

The chain couples TRBV7-8 to TRBJ1-5; D gene unclear. Looked up from germline, CDR1 is SGHVS and CDR2 is FQNEAQ. The V and J ends lost 1 base and 5 bases respectively, with 12 bases between them. CDR3 size: 15 residues. The CDR3 bases are TGTGCCAGCAGCTTAGGTCTGCGGGGAGATCAGCCCCAGCATTTT. Translation: CASSLGLRGDQPQHF.

This chain connects TRBV19 to TRBJ2-3; D perhaps matches TRBD2 (5 bases). V was trimmed by 5 bases and J by 0 bases, leaving 18 bases between them. CDR1 is LNHDA, CDR2 SQIVND, per germline (reference sequence). This CDR3 comprises 17 residues. The CDR3 nucleotides read TGTGCCAGTAGTCCTTCGGGAAGCGGACCAAGCACAGATACGCAGTATTTT. Its translation: CASSPSGSGPSTDTQYF.

The rearrangement joins TRBV18 to TRBJ2-3; a weak D match, TRBD2 (6 bases). The CDR3 is 16 amino acids. Per germline, CDR1 KGHSH and CDR2 LQKENI. V lost 0 bases and J lost 3, with 13 bases in between. CDR3 in DNA: TGTGCCAGCTCACCACCGTGGGGGGAAGGGACAGATACGCAGTATTTT. Its translation is CASSPPWGEGTDTQYF.

The chain links TRBV3-1 (or the pseudogene TRBV3-2) to TRBJ1-1, with D uncertain. Germline lookup yields CDR1 LGHDT and CDR2 YNNKEL (reference sequence). This CDR3 has 11 residues. V shed 9 bases and J shed 4 bases, with 9 bases lying between them. The CDR3 nucleotides are TGTGCCAGTCGAGCGGGCACTGAAGCTTTCTTT. Its translation is CASRAGTEAFF.

The chain is built from TRBV5-1 and TRBJ1-2, with 7 positions matching TRBD1. The J segment lost 8 bases and the V segment lost 0 bases, leaving 7 bases of the junction unmatched. CDR3 length: 14 residues. Germline assignment: CDR1 SGHRS and CDR2 YFSETQ. CDR3 amino acids: CASSLEDRRRGYTF. The CDR3 DNA reads TGCGCCAGCAGCTTGGAGGACAGGCGTCGAGGCTACACCTTC.

This sequence joins TRBV7-6 and TRBJ2-5; possible D gene TRBD2, 5 bases. Germline V gives CDR1 SGHVS, CDR2 FNYEAQ. The ends were cut back, 1 base at V and 5 bases at J, with 17 bases in the middle. CDR3 size: 16 residues. The CDR3, as DNA: TGTGCCAGCAGCTTAGAGAGGGTCTACCCCCAGGAGACCCAGTACTTC. As protein: CASSLERVYPQETQYF.

The rearrangement joins TRBV2 to TRBJ2-7; 7 bases map to TRBD1. This CDR3 comprises 15 residues. The germline V gene encodes CDR1 SNHLY and CDR2 FYNNEI. V dropped 2 bases and J dropped 3; count of bases not matched to a gene: 7. CDR3 residues: CASSETLTGRYEQYF. CDR3 DNA: TGTGCCAGCAGTGAAACTTTGACAGGGCGCTACGAGCAGTACTTC.

The chain recombines TRBV5-1 with TRBJ1-5; D uncertain. CDR3 length equals 12 residues. Germline V gene lookup returns CDR1 SGHRS and CDR2 YFSETQ. Trimming removed 3 bases from V and 10 bases from J, with 11 bases in between. CDR3 nucleotides: TGCGCCAGCAGCTCCCCCGAGGGACCCCAGCATTTT. It encodes CASSSPEGPQHF.

The rearrangement uses TRBV18 and TRBJ2-1; D is unclear. Trimming took off 1 base at V and 0 bases at J, with 10 bases between the two ends. This CDR3 has 16 residues. Germline CDR1 is KGHSH and CDR2 is LQKENI. As DNA, the CDR3 is TGTGCCAGCTCACCACGAGCCGGTAGCTCCTACAATGAGCAGTTCTTC. Amino acids: CASSPRAGSSYNEQFF.